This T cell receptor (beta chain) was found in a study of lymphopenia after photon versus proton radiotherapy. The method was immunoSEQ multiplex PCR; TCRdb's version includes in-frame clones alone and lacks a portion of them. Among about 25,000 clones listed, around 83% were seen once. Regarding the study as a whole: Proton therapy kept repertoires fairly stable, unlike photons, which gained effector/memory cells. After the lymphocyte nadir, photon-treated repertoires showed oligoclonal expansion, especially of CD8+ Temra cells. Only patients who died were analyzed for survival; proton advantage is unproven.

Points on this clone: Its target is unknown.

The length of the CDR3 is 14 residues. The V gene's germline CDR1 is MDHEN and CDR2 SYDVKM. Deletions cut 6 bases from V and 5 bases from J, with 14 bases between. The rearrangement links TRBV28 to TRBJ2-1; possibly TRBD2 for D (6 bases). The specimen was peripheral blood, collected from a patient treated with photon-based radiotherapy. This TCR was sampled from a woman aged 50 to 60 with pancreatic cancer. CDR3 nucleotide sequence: TGTGCCAGCAGCAGGGCGGGAACAAACAATGAGCAGTTCTTC. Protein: CASSRAGTNNEQFF. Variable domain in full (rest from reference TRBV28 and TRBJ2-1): DVKVTQSSRYLVKRTGEKVFLECVQDMDHENMFWYRQDPGLGLRLIYFSYDVKMKEKGDIPEGYSVSREKKERFSLILESASTNQTSMYLCASSRAGTNNEQFFGPGTRLTVL.